Given below is one T cell receptor beta chain in context. The PCR was carried out with 60 Vbeta primers and 13 Jbeta primers. Repertoires were generated with immunoSEQ multiplex PCR, while TCRdb's copy carries only in-frame clones and drops some. The sample contains 150,000 to 200,000 clones, more than 85% of which appear only once. These data originate in a study of cytomegalovirus exposure and HLA in healthy donors. Study-level information: Some 180 million T cells yielded some 120 million unique TCR beta sequences in earlier analysis.

The source is a young woman in good health and CMV-seronegative. Sequencing was done on a sample of PBMCs.

CDR3 in amino acids: CASSEAGGQSLNSYNSPLHF. The CDR3 region has the DNA TGTGCCAGCAGTGAAGCGGGGGGACAGAGCCTCAACTCCTATAATTCACCCCTCCACTTT. The genes are TRBV6-1 and TRBJ1-6, with 7 bases aligning to TRBD1. The V segment lost 0 bases and the J segment 0 bases; nucleotides outside the gene matches: 11. The CDR3 spans 20 residues. Germline V CDR1 and CDR2: MNHNS, SASEGT.